A selection of T cell receptor beta chains follows, all from one sample in a study of OX40 agonist ivuxolimab in advanced cancers. The assay was immunoSEQ multiplex PCR, and TCRdb's table has in-frame clones only and misses some. The data hold around 83,000 clones, with roughly 89% observed a single time. The specimen was CD4+ or CD8+ T cells sorted from blood, collected in a trial of the OX40 agonist ivuxolimab. These receptors all stem from an adult with an advanced solid tumor such as melanoma, head and neck, liver or kidney cancer. CDR3s include the opening cysteine and the closing phenylalanine or tryptophan. D genes are given only for firm matches. The size of a clone is reported for some rows only, either as once, few or many, or as a class for expanded clones.

cdr3_length: 10
j_call: TRBJ2-7
v_call: TRBV20-1
clone_size: .
d_call: .
cdr3_aa: CSASRYEQYF
cdr3_nt: TGCAGTGCTAGTCGGTACGAGCAGTACTTC

cdr3_length: 13
j_call: TRBJ2-1
v_call: TRBV9
clone_size: .
d_call: TRBD2
cdr3_aa: CASSPGGPGEQFF
cdr3_nt: TGTGCCAGCAGCCCGGGAGGGCCCGGTGAGCAGTTCTTC

cdr3_length: 14
j_call: TRBJ1-5
v_call: TRBV7-2
clone_size: .
d_call: .
cdr3_aa: CASSFTGSNQPQHF
cdr3_nt: TGTGCCAGCAGCTTTACAGGGAGCAATCAGCCCCAGCATTTT

cdr3_length: 15
j_call: TRBJ2-7
v_call: TRBV21-1
clone_size: .
d_call: .
cdr3_aa: CASSKAPGTPGEQYF
cdr3_nt: TGTGCCAGCAGCAAAGCCCCCGGGACGCCGGGGGAGCAGTACTTC

cdr3_length: 15
j_call: TRBJ2-1
v_call: TRBV28
clone_size: .
d_call: TRBD2
cdr3_aa: CASSPTSGRYNEQFF
cdr3_nt: TGTGCCAGCAGTCCGACGAGCGGGAGGTACAATGAGCAGTTCTTC

cdr3_length: 12
j_call: TRBJ2-3
v_call: TRBV5-1
clone_size: .
d_call: .
cdr3_aa: CASNQGRDTQYF
cdr3_nt: TGCGCCAGCAACCAGGGAAGGGATACGCAGTATTTT

cdr3_length: 14
j_call: TRBJ1-4
v_call: TRBV6-6
clone_size: .
d_call: .
cdr3_aa: CASGGTAPPQKLFF
cdr3_nt: TGTGCCAGCGGAGGGACCGCGCCACCACAAAAACTGTTTTTT

cdr3_length: 14
j_call: TRBJ2-7
v_call: TRBV18
clone_size: .
d_call: .
cdr3_aa: CASSPPVRVYEQYF
cdr3_nt: TGTGCCAGCTCACCACCCGTCAGGGTGTACGAGCAGTACTTC

cdr3_length: 15
j_call: TRBJ2-2
v_call: TRBV9
clone_size: few
d_call: .
cdr3_aa: CASSPAVLNTGELFF
cdr3_nt: TGTGCCAGCAGCCCCGCGGTACTGAACACCGGGGAGCTGTTTTTT

cdr3_length: 15
j_call: TRBJ1-5
v_call: TRBV28
clone_size: once
d_call: .
cdr3_aa: CASSPRSGSNQPQHF
cdr3_nt: TGTGCCAGCAGCCCGAGGAGTGGGAGCAATCAGCCCCAGCATTTT

cdr3_length: 16
j_call: TRBJ2-7
v_call: TRBV4-1
clone_size: .
d_call: TRBD2
cdr3_aa: CASSPASTSAGFTQYF
cdr3_nt: TGCGCCAGCTCCCCAGCGTCAACTAGCGCCGGATTTACCCAGTACTTC

cdr3_length: 14
j_call: TRBJ2-7
v_call: TRBV10-3
clone_size: .
d_call: TRBD1
cdr3_aa: CAISGTGDGNEQYF
cdr3_nt: TGTGCCATCAGTGGGACAGGGGATGGGAACGAGCAGTACTTC

cdr3_length: 14
j_call: TRBJ1-4
v_call: TRBV6-5
clone_size: .
d_call: .
cdr3_aa: CASSWGTYNEKLFF
cdr3_nt: TGTGCCAGCAGTTGGGGGACGTATAATGAAAAACTGTTTTTT

cdr3_length: 13
j_call: TRBJ2-5
v_call: TRBV6-5
clone_size: .
d_call: TRBD2
cdr3_aa: CASNRGGQETQYF
cdr3_nt: TGTGCCAGCAATCGGGGGGGCCAAGAGACCCAGTACTTC

cdr3_length: 14
j_call: TRBJ2-7
v_call: TRBV19
clone_size: .
d_call: .
cdr3_aa: CASSLGTVSYEQYF
cdr3_nt: TGTGCCAGTAGCCTCGGGACCGTCTCCTACGAGCAGTACTTC

cdr3_length: 14
j_call: TRBJ2-3
v_call: TRBV18
clone_size: .
d_call: TRBD1
cdr3_aa: CASSRNRGSDTQYF
cdr3_nt: TGTGCCAGCTCACGGAACAGGGGTTCGGATACGCAGTATTTT

cdr3_length: 16
j_call: TRBJ1-3
v_call: TRBV11-2
clone_size: .
d_call: .
cdr3_aa: CASSLVFAATGNTIYF
cdr3_nt: TGTGCCAGCAGCTTAGTATTTGCGGCAACGGGAAACACCATATATTTT

cdr3_length: 13
j_call: TRBJ1-1
v_call: TRBV5-4
clone_size: once
d_call: .
cdr3_aa: CASRSDWNTEAFF
cdr3_nt: TGTGCCAGCAGATCGGACTGGAACACTGAAGCTTTCTTT

cdr3_length: 12
j_call: TRBJ1-5
v_call: TRBV7-9
clone_size: .
d_call: .
cdr3_aa: CASSLGDQPQHF
cdr3_nt: TGTGCCAGCAGCTTAGGGGATCAGCCCCAGCATTTT

cdr3_length: 12
j_call: TRBJ2-2
v_call: TRBV28
clone_size: .
d_call: .
cdr3_aa: CASSPYTGELFF
cdr3_nt: TGTGCCAGCAGTCCCTACACCGGGGAGCTGTTTTTT

cdr3_length: 13
j_call: TRBJ2-3
v_call: TRBV5-6
clone_size: once
d_call: .
cdr3_aa: CASTRLGSDTQYF
cdr3_nt: TGTGCCAGCACCCGTCTGGGGTCAGATACGCAGTATTTT

cdr3_length: 16
j_call: TRBJ2-3
v_call: TRBV4-3
clone_size: .
d_call: TRBD2
cdr3_aa: CASSETLAGGPDTQYF
cdr3_nt: TGCGCCAGCAGCGAGACTTTAGCGGGAGGGCCCGATACGCAGTATTTT

cdr3_length: 14
j_call: TRBJ2-1
v_call: TRBV6-1
clone_size: .
d_call: .
cdr3_aa: CASYKGMGENEQFF
cdr3_nt: TGTGCCAGCTACAAGGGAATGGGAGAGAATGAGCAGTTCTTC

cdr3_length: 16
j_call: TRBJ2-2
v_call: TRBV9
clone_size: .
d_call: TRBD2
cdr3_aa: CASSAGTSGGTGELFF
cdr3_nt: TGTGCCAGCAGCGCCGGGACTAGCGGTGGCACCGGGGAGCTGTTTTTT

cdr3_length: 17
j_call: TRBJ1-1
v_call: TRBV19
clone_size: .
d_call: TRBD1
cdr3_aa: CASSGDRGLLVNTEAFF
cdr3_nt: TGTGCCAGTAGTGGTGACAGGGGACTCTTGGTAAACACTGAAGCTTTCTTT

cdr3_length: 12
j_call: TRBJ2-7
v_call: TRBV11-2
clone_size: .
d_call: .
cdr3_aa: CASSLFSYEQYF
cdr3_nt: TGTGCCAGCAGCTTGTTCAGCTACGAGCAGTACTTC

cdr3_length: 15
j_call: TRBJ2-7
v_call: TRBV2
clone_size: .
d_call: TRBD2
cdr3_aa: CASSEGTSGRRVQYF
cdr3_nt: TGTGCCAGCAGTGAGGGGACTAGCGGTCGGCGGGTGCAGTACTTC

cdr3_length: 16
j_call: TRBJ1-5
v_call: TRBV27
clone_size: .
d_call: .
cdr3_aa: CASSLAGPYSNQPQHF
cdr3_nt: TGTGCCAGCAGTTTGGCAGGGCCTTATAGCAATCAGCCCCAGCATTTT

cdr3_length: 20
j_call: TRBJ2-3
v_call: TRBV4-1
clone_size: .
d_call: TRBD2
cdr3_aa: CASSQPGLAGGRKSTDTQYF
cdr3_nt: TGCGCCAGCAGCCAACCGGGACTAGCGGGAGGGCGGAAAAGCACAGATACGCAGTATTTT

cdr3_length: 15
j_call: TRBJ2-3
v_call: TRBV11-2
clone_size: once
d_call: TRBD1
cdr3_aa: CASSSGTGGTDTQYF
cdr3_nt: TGTGCCAGCAGCTCCGGGACAGGGGGCACAGATACGCAGTATTTT

cdr3_length: 14
j_call: TRBJ2-7
v_call: TRBV11-2
clone_size: .
d_call: TRBD1
cdr3_aa: CASSLGGTDYEQYF
cdr3_nt: TGTGCCAGCAGCTTAGGGGGGACAGACTACGAGCAGTACTTC

cdr3_length: 15
j_call: TRBJ2-3
v_call: TRBV11-2
clone_size: .
d_call: .
cdr3_aa: CASSSQWGGTDTQYF
cdr3_nt: TGTGCCAGCAGCTCACAGTGGGGTGGCACAGATACGCAGTATTTT

cdr3_length: 16
j_call: TRBJ2-1
v_call: TRBV27
clone_size: .
d_call: .
cdr3_aa: CASSFISARVGNEQFF
cdr3_nt: TGTGCCAGCAGTTTCATTTCGGCTAGGGTGGGCAATGAGCAGTTCTTC

cdr3_length: 14
j_call: TRBJ2-3
v_call: TRBV25-1
clone_size: .
d_call: .
cdr3_aa: CASSENGRTDTQYF
cdr3_nt: TGTGCCAGCAGTGAAAACGGCCGCACAGATACGCAGTATTTT

cdr3_length: 14
j_call: TRBJ1-5
v_call: TRBV10-3
clone_size: .
d_call: .
cdr3_aa: CAIGGTEGNQPQHF
cdr3_nt: TGTGCCATCGGGGGGACGGAGGGGAATCAGCCCCAGCATTTT

cdr3_length: 15
j_call: TRBJ2-2
v_call: TRBV7-2
clone_size: .
d_call: TRBD2
cdr3_aa: CASSFTSGDTGELFF
cdr3_nt: TGTGCCAGCAGCTTTACTAGCGGGGACACCGGGGAGCTGTTTTTT

cdr3_length: 16
j_call: TRBJ2-7
v_call: TRBV5-1
clone_size: .
d_call: .
cdr3_aa: CASSLDADGAPREQYF
cdr3_nt: TGCGCCAGCAGCTTGGATGCAGACGGAGCCCCCAGGGAGCAGTACTTC

cdr3_length: 13
j_call: TRBJ2-5
v_call: TRBV7-9
clone_size: .
d_call: .
cdr3_aa: CASSLGRKETQYF
cdr3_nt: TGTGCCAGCAGCTTAGGGCGAAAAGAGACCCAGTACTTC

cdr3_length: 12
j_call: TRBJ1-1
v_call: TRBV7-9
clone_size: .
d_call: .
cdr3_aa: CASSPTNTEAFF
cdr3_nt: TGTGCCAGCAGCCCCACGAACACTGAAGCTTTCTTT

cdr3_length: 18
j_call: TRBJ1-4
v_call: TRBV7-9
clone_size: .
d_call: TRBD1
cdr3_aa: CASSLAGDRGTFNEKLFF
cdr3_nt: TGTGCCAGCAGCTTAGCGGGGGACAGGGGCACTTTTAATGAAAAACTGTTTTTT

cdr3_length: 14
j_call: TRBJ1-1
v_call: TRBV6-6
clone_size: few
d_call: .
cdr3_aa: CASSYSGANTEAFF
cdr3_nt: TGTGCCAGCAGTTATTCGGGGGCTAACACTGAAGCTTTCTTT

cdr3_length: 16
j_call: TRBJ2-7
v_call: TRBV18
clone_size: .
d_call: .
cdr3_aa: CASSLPGRRETYEQYF
cdr3_nt: TGTGCCAGCTCACTCCCGGGACGGCGGGAAACCTACGAGCAGTACTTC

cdr3_length: 15
j_call: TRBJ1-1
v_call: TRBV18
clone_size: few
d_call: .
cdr3_aa: CASSPFAAGGTEAFF
cdr3_nt: TGTGCCAGCTCACCATTTGCGGCTGGGGGCACTGAAGCTTTCTTT

cdr3_length: 14
j_call: TRBJ2-5
v_call: TRBV18
clone_size: .
d_call: .
cdr3_aa: CASSPPTSEGTQYF
cdr3_nt: TGTGCCAGCTCACCACCGACCTCGGAAGGGACCCAGTACTTC

cdr3_length: 14
j_call: TRBJ1-4
v_call: TRBV6-1
clone_size: .
d_call: .
cdr3_aa: CASSEYGGREKLFF
cdr3_nt: TGTGCCAGCAGTGAATATGGAGGGCGGGAAAAACTGTTTTTT

cdr3_length: 13
j_call: TRBJ2-1
v_call: TRBV23-1
clone_size: .
d_call: TRBD1
cdr3_aa: CASRRGQINEQFF
cdr3_nt: TGCGCCAGCCGCCGGGGACAGATCAATGAGCAGTTCTTC

cdr3_length: 15
j_call: TRBJ1-5
v_call: TRBV28
clone_size: .
d_call: TRBD1
cdr3_aa: CASRKAGGFRQPQHF
cdr3_nt: TGTGCCAGCAGGAAAGCAGGGGGCTTTAGGCAGCCCCAGCATTTT

cdr3_length: 15
j_call: TRBJ2-5
v_call: TRBV11-2
clone_size: .
d_call: TRBD2
cdr3_aa: CASSFFGGGRKTQYF
cdr3_nt: TGTGCCAGCAGCTTTTTCGGGGGAGGGAGAAAGACCCAGTACTTC

cdr3_length: 15
j_call: TRBJ2-7
v_call: TRBV30
clone_size: .
d_call: TRBD1
cdr3_aa: CAWSVWDRLNYEQYF
cdr3_nt: TGTGCCTGGAGTGTATGGGACAGGCTTAACTACGAGCAGTACTTC

cdr3_length: 13
j_call: TRBJ2-1
v_call: TRBV9
clone_size: .
d_call: .
cdr3_aa: CASRSENDNEQFF
cdr3_nt: TGTGCCAGCCGGTCAGAAAACGACAATGAGCAGTTCTTC

cdr3_length: 15
j_call: TRBJ1-1
v_call: TRBV27
clone_size: .
d_call: .
cdr3_aa: CASSPSSHAVTEAFF
cdr3_nt: TGTGCCAGCAGTCCCTCATCACATGCCGTCACTGAAGCTTTCTTT

cdr3_length: 13
j_call: TRBJ2-3
v_call: TRBV5-1
clone_size: .
d_call: .
cdr3_aa: CASSLYSTDTQYF
cdr3_nt: TGCGCCAGCAGCTTGTACAGCACAGATACGCAGTATTTT

cdr3_length: 12
j_call: TRBJ2-3
v_call: TRBV29-1
clone_size: .
d_call: .
cdr3_aa: CSVEREADTQYF
cdr3_nt: TGCAGCGTTGAAAGGGAGGCAGATACGCAGTATTTT

cdr3_length: 18
j_call: TRBJ2-2
v_call: TRBV11-1
clone_size: .
d_call: TRBD2
cdr3_aa: CASSLARGLAGNTGELFF
cdr3_nt: TGTGCCAGCAGCTTAGCGAGGGGACTAGCGGGAAACACCGGGGAGCTGTTTTTT

cdr3_length: 13
j_call: TRBJ1-1
v_call: TRBV30
clone_size: many
d_call: .
cdr3_aa: CAWSNAGNTEAFF
cdr3_nt: TGTGCCTGGAGTAACGCAGGAAACACTGAAGCTTTCTTT

cdr3_length: 13
j_call: TRBJ2-4
v_call: TRBV30
clone_size: .
d_call: TRBD2
cdr3_aa: CAWSGGGPNIQYF
cdr3_nt: TGTGCCTGGTCCGGGGGGGGCCCGAACATTCAGTACTTC